The 15 T cell receptor beta chains listed next were all sequenced from one sample in a study of shared clonotypes between healthy human individuals. The naive CD8 population came from CD45RO-negative cells selected for CCR7, without terminally differentiated effector memory CD45RA+ cells. TCRdb's table, derived via immunoSEQ multiplex PCR, lists solely in-frame clones and lacks some. Of hundreds of thousands of clones listed, roughly 98% are singletons. What was sequenced was naive CD8+ T cells sorted from blood. Receptor source: a man aged 30 to 45 in good health.

V usage is TRBV27 and J usage is TRBJ2-1, with TRBD2 matching over 12 bases. The CDR3 covers 16 residues. With V trimmed by 5 bases and J by 8 bases, 10 bases remained unmatched. CDR1 and CDR2 from the germline V gene are MNHEY and SMNVEV (reference sequence). DNA for the CDR3: TGTGCCAGCAGTATCCTCCTAGCGGGAGGGCCACATGAGCAGTTCTTC. Its translation: CASSILLAGGPHEQFF.

V is TRBV11-2 and J is TRBJ2-1, with 16 bases matching TRBD2. The CDR3 extends over 19 amino acids. J gave up 4 bases and V 4 bases, and 10 bases lay outside the gene matches. Germline V gene lookup returns CDR1 SGHAT and CDR2 FQNNGV. CDR3 residues: CASSSPGTSGRATYNEQFF. In DNA, the CDR3 is TGTGCCAGCAGCTCTCCCGGGACTAGCGGGAGGGCCACATACAATGAGCAGTTCTTC.

The chain joins TRBV28 to TRBJ2-3, with TRBD2 matching 8 bases. V was pared by 10 bases and J by 3 bases, with 6 bases of the junction left unmatched. The CDR3 has 13 residues. Looked up from germline, CDR1 is MDHEN and CDR2 is SYDVKM. The CDR3 is CATLREGTDTQYF. The CDR3 nucleotides are TGTGCCACCTTACGGGAGGGGACAGATACGCAGTATTTT.

This clone appeared once. The chain recombines TRBV7-9 with TRBJ2-7; possibly TRBD2 for D (6 bases). CDR1 is SEHNR, CDR2 FQNEAQ, per germline (reference sequence). The CDR3 is made up of 17 amino acids. V was pared by 2 bases and J by 3 bases, with 20 bases between. The CDR3 sequence: CASSLNPVGRELYEQYF. CDR3 nucleotide sequence: TGTGCCAGCAGCTTAAACCCCGTCGGGCGGGAACTCTACGAGCAGTACTTC.

The gene calls are TRBV7-3 and TRBJ2-2, with 11 nucleotides matching TRBD2. After removal of 5 bases from V and 4 bases from J, the junction contained 18 bases not matched to a gene. There are 20 residues in the CDR3. Germline V gene lookup returns CDR1 SGHTA and CDR2 FQGTGA. The CDR3 DNA follows: TGTGCCAGCAGCCACCCCGAGGATAGCGGGAGGGCCGAAGGCACCGGGGAGCTGTTTTTT. It codes for CASSHPEDSGRAEGTGELFF. Looking up the rest from reference TRBV7-3 and TRBJ2-2 gives the full variable domain: GAGVSQTPSNKVTEKGKYVELRCDPISGHTALYWYRQSLGQGPEFLIYFQGTGAADDSGLPNDRFFAVRPEGSVSTLKIQRTERGDSAVYLCASSHPEDSGRAEGTGELFFGEGSRLTVL.

This chain links TRBV28 with TRBJ2-5; 10 bases are a match to TRBD2. This CDR3 contains 13 residues. Germline CDR1 MDHEN, CDR2 SYDVKM. With 10 bases clipped from V and 5 bases from J, the junction kept 7 bases outside the gene matches. The CDR3 bases are TGTGCCACCCTAGCGGGAGTTCGCGAGACCCAGTACTTC. This gives the protein CATLAGVRETQYF.

This chain joins TRBV27 and TRBJ2-7, with D maybe TRBD2 (6 bases). V was pared by 5 bases and J by 0 bases, with 23 bases between. The V gene's germline CDR1 is MNHEY and CDR2 SMNVEV (reference sequence). The CDR3 is made up of 18 amino acids. CDR3 sequence reads: CASSPLSFSGESSYEQYF. CDR3 nucleotide sequence: TGTGCCAGCAGTCCCCTCTCGTTTTCGGGGGAAAGCTCCTACGAGCAGTACTTC.

The chain uses TRBV27 and TRBJ2-3; D may correspond to TRBD1 or TRBD2 (5 bases each). The V end was cut by 5 bases, the J end by 1 base, with 10 bases between. CDR1 MNHEY and CDR2 SMNVEV come from the germline V gene (reference sequence). The CDR3 has 14 residues. CDR3 coding DNA: TGTGCCAGCAGTACGGGGCTCGGCACAGATACGCAGTATTTT. Protein product: CASSTGLGTDTQYF.

V is TRBV6-6 and J is TRBJ2-2, with D uncertain. Germline V CDR1 and CDR2: MNHNY, SVGAGI (reference sequence). The germline V and J ends were trimmed by 2 bases and 4 bases, with 14 bases remaining between them. CDR3 length: 16 amino acids. CDR3 bases: TGTGCCAGCAGTTACCTCGCTACCCGGCCCACCGGGGAGCTGTTTTTT. Its translation: CASSYLATRPTGELFF.

Worth noting for this clone: This sample also contains other DNA sequences that code for the same CDR3. The chain is built from TRBV28 and TRBJ2-7; no clear D gene. The length of the CDR3 is 11 residues. From germline, CDR1 is MDHEN and CDR2 SYDVKM. Trimming stripped 5 bases from V and 0 bases from J, with 2 bases between. CDR3 bases: TGTGCCAGCAGTCGCTCCTACGAGCAGTACTTC. This codes for CASSRSYEQYF.

This CDR3 reads CSGKRENTEAFF. Written as DNA, the CDR3 is TGCAGCGGGAAGAGAGAGAACACTGAAGCTTTCTTT. The chain carries TRBV29-1 and TRBJ1-1; D gene ambiguous. V gave up 7 bases and J gave up 1 base, with 10 bases separating them. The CDR3 sequence is 12 residues long. Germline V gene lookup returns CDR1 SQVTM and CDR2 ANQGSEA.

This rearrangement joins TRBV7-9 to TRBJ2-7; tentative D call: TRBD2 (5 bases). CDR3 length: 14 residues. V was shortened by 5 bases and J by 4 bases, with 15 bases between the two germline ends. Germline V gives CDR1 SEHNR, CDR2 FQNEAQ (reference sequence). DNA for the CDR3: TGTGCCAGCAGCCCCGGGTGGGCGGGTTACGAGCAGTACTTC. As protein: CASSPGWAGYEQYF. The full variable domain, rest sourced from reference TRBV7-9 and TRBJ2-7, is DTGVSQNPRHKITKRGQNVTFRCDPISEHNRLYWYRQTLGQGPEFLTYFQNEAQLEKSRLLSDRFSAERPKGSFSTLEIQRTEQGDSAMYLCASSPGWAGYEQYFGPGTRLTVT.

The chain has TRBV18 and TRBJ1-2; 12 bases are shared with TRBD1. Germline values: CDR1 KGHSH, CDR2 LQKENI. CDR3 length: 15 residues. V shed 1 base, J shed 9 bases, and the junction held 6 bases outside the gene matches. The CDR3 loop is CASSPQPGQGASYTF. Here the CDR3 DNA reads TGTGCCAGCTCACCACAACCGGGACAGGGGGCTAGCTACACCTTC.

V usage is TRBV6-5 and J usage is TRBJ2-7; 9 bases agree with TRBD2. Germline V gene lookup returns CDR1 MNHEY and CDR2 SVGAGI. The CDR3 extends over 14 amino acids. Germline trimming cut 6 bases from V and 3 bases from J; bases unmatched to any gene: 6. As DNA, the CDR3 is TGTGCCAGCAGCATTAGCGGGAGTGGCTACGAGCAGTACTTC. Encoded protein: CASSISGSGYEQYF.

This chain joins TRBV29-1 and TRBJ2-7; the D gene is possibly TRBD1 (5 bases). With 5 bases removed from V and 1 base from J, the gap between germline ends came to 9 bases. Looked up from germline, CDR1 is SQVTM and CDR2 is ANQGSEA. The CDR3 has 12 amino acids. CDR3 in DNA: TGCAGCGTTCGACAGAGTTCCTACGAGCAGTACTTC. This sequence encodes CSVRQSSYEQYF.